This TCR beta chain is drawn from a study of blood T cells in healthy people across ages. The use of a sample-barcoded 5' primer and a J-beta primer mix characterized a second PCR of roughly 7 to 11 cycles. TCRdb recomputed calls from the 5' RACE reads with MiXCR, one row per CDR3 protein. This sample has over a million distinct CDR3 sequences, with roughly 59% found just once. Healthy Caucasian individuals from Russia aged about 6 to 90 served as donors. Concerning this clonotype: What it binds is not known.

Study-level points and caveats: Strong correlation was found linking TCR beta diversity to naive T cell percentage. Diversity was estimated from one million T cells, and these estimates were considered underestimates. Higher diversity, along with more naive CD4+ cells, distinguished long-lived donors from aged donors.

This TCR derives from a man aged 18 to 30 in good health. Sequenced sample: blood.

Here the CDR3 DNA reads TGTGCCAGCAGCTTAGCGATTGGTGGATGGAAGGGTGGCTACACCTTC. Translated, it gives CASSLAIGGWKGGYTF. The chain recombines TRBV7-9 with TRBJ1-2; D not certain. CDR1 is SEHNR and CDR2 is FQNEAQ in the germline V gene (reference sequence). V shed 0 bases and J shed 7 bases, with 18 bases lying between them. The CDR3 sequence is 16 residues long.